The following is a TCR beta chain sequence with its context. Sequencing used immunoSEQ multiplex PCR; TCRdb keeps in-frame clones, though not all of them. The sample records 100,000 to 150,000 clones, around 83% being singletons. The data derive from a study of blood T cell repertoires in COVID-19. Looking at the study overall: The analysed material was cDNA or gDNA that came from T cells, B-cell-depleted T cells, or PBMCs.

Looked up from germline, CDR1 is MNHEY and CDR2 is SVGEGT. The CDR3 extends over 15 amino acids. The germline V and J ends were trimmed by 0 bases and 9 bases, with 12 bases remaining between them. The chain is built from TRBV6-2 or TRBV6-3 and TRBJ1-6; D remains unclear. Sequenced sample: peripheral blood. The clonotype was recovered from a man in his fifties or sixties with acute or convalescent COVID-19. The CDR3 reads CASSYSTVSVSPLHF. The CDR3 bases are TGTGCCAGCAGTTACTCCACAGTATCGGTTTCACCCCTCCACTTT.